Reported below is one TCR beta chain. Its target is not known. Distinct nucleotide sequences in the sample also encode this CDR3. The data stem from a study of T cells in localized non-small cell lung cancer. Assay: immunoSEQ multiplex PCR; the TCRdb copy retains only in-frame clones and omits some. The profile shows fewer than 20,000 clones, 80% to 90% of them singletons. General study points: Within adjacent lung there appeared a median roughly 60 of the top 100 tumor clones. Prolonged overall survival went with higher T cell density in the blood. Tumor showed lower T cell clonality than uninvolved adjacent lung, where it was highest. Because researchers sequenced only one region of the tumor, heterogeneity is still possible.

The germline V gene has CDR1 MNHNY and CDR2 SVGAGI (reference sequence). This CDR3 has 15 amino acids. J gave up 4 bases and V 5 bases, and 10 bases lay outside the gene matches. The chain has TRBV6-6 and TRBJ2-7; 8 positions agree with TRBD2. Here the sequenced sample was peripheral blood, taken before any cancer treatment. This sequence originates from a male donor at least 60 years old with stage I lung adenocarcinoma. CDR3 sequence (DNA): TGTGCCAGCAGTCCGACCGGGACTAGGGCGTACGAGCAGTACTTC. Translation gives CASSPTGTRAYEQYF.